A single sample gave rise to the 21 T cell receptor beta chains below, sequenced in a study of T-cell memory formation after mild COVID-19. TCRdb re-derived calls from the 5' RACE reads in MiXCR, one entry per CDR3 protein. The table has roughly 600,000 distinct CDR3 sequences, about a sixth seen once. Sequencing was performed on PBMCs or a T cell subset sorted from them (not recorded which). The receptors originated from an adult woman who had mild COVID-19 (a few samples of this study predate the infection). Cell type and time point are not known.

The rearrangement links TRBV4-1 to TRBJ1-4; D is unresolved. V shed 1 base and J shed 0 bases, with 9 bases lying between them. This CDR3 has 16 amino acids. From germline, CDR1 is MGHRA and CDR2 YSYEKL. This CDR3 reads CASSQGSVATNEKLFF. The CDR3 nucleotides read TGCGCCAGCAGCCAAGGATCGGTTGCAACTAATGAAAAACTGTTTTTT.

The rearrangement links TRBV4-1 to TRBJ1-2; TRBD1 might be the D (5 bases). The CDR3 extends over 16 amino acids. V lost 0 bases and J 1 base, leaving 12 bases between the germline ends. The germline V gene encodes CDR1 MGHRA and CDR2 YSYEKL. In DNA, the CDR3 is TGCGCCAGCAGCCAAGATTTGGGAGGGGTTAACTATGGCTACACCTTC. This translates into CASSQDLGGVNYGYTF.

This clonotype came up a few times. The chain has TRBV29-1 and TRBJ2-4, with 7 bases identical to TRBD1. In germline, CDR1 is SQVTM, CDR2 ANQGSEA. Trimming took 5 bases from V and 1 from J; bases not matched to a gene: 8. The CDR3 totals 15 residues. CDR3 DNA: TGCAGCGTTAAGACAGGGCGGGCGGCCAAAAACATTCAGTACTTC. It yields the protein CSVKTGRAAKNIQYF.

This chain joins TRBV7-2 and TRBJ1-2; the match to TRBD1 covers 11 bases. The CDR3 totals 16 residues. V lost 6 bases to trimming and J lost 0 bases; unmatched junction nucleotides: 6. Germline-derived CDR1 and CDR2 are SGHTA and FQGNSA. The CDR3, as DNA: TGTGCCAGCAGTCGGACAGGGGGCTCGTCTAACTATGGCTACACCTTC. Translating gives CASSRTGGSSNYGYTF.

The chain links TRBV11-1 to TRBJ2-7, with TRBD2 matching over 11 bases. J lost 1 base, V lost 4 bases, and 12 bases had no gene match. The CDR3 has 18 residues. CDR1 and CDR2 from the germline V gene are SGHAT and FQDESV (reference sequence). The CDR3 sequence is CASSSRVAGGSGSYEQYF. The CDR3 nucleotides read TGTGCCAGCAGCTCGCGAGTAGCGGGAGGGTCAGGTTCCTACGAGCAGTACTTC.

V gene TRBV5-1 combines with J gene TRBJ1-2, with 7 bases matching TRBD1. This CDR3 spans 12 amino acids. V lost 4 bases, J lost 8 bases, and 5 bases stayed unmatched. Germline V gene data show CDR1 as SGHRS and CDR2 as YFSETQ. The CDR3 DNA reads as TGCGCCAGCAGCGGCACAGGGGCGGGCTACACCTTC. It encodes CASSGTGAGYTF.

This chain connects TRBV12-3 or TRBV12-4 to TRBJ2-3, with 7 bases matching TRBD1. CDR3 length: 15 amino acids. V lost 6 bases, J lost 2 bases, and 8 bases stayed unmatched. The DNA for the CDR3 is TGTGCCAGCAGGTCCGAGGGACAGTTCACAGATACGCAGTATTTT. It encodes CASRSEGQFTDTQYF.

The V gene is TRBV7-8, the J gene TRBJ2-1; a weak D match, TRBD1 (6 bases). The V gene's germline CDR1 is SGHVS and CDR2 FQNEAQ. With 5 bases removed from V and 4 bases from J, the gap between germline ends came to 18 bases. The CDR3 has 16 residues. This CDR3 reads CASSPIRTEEYNEQFF. The DNA of the CDR3 is TGTGCCAGCAGCCCGATTAGGACAGAAGAGTACAATGAGCAGTTCTTC. The variable domain in full, with the rest retrieved from reference TRBV7-8 and TRBJ2-1, is GAGVSQSPRYKVAKRGQDVALRCDPISGHVSLFWYQQALGQGPEFLTYFQNEAQLDKSGLPSDRFFAERPEGSVSTLKIQRTQQEDSAVYLCASSPIRTEEYNEQFFGPGTRLTVL.

The V gene is TRBV15, the J gene TRBJ2-1, with 12 bases that match TRBD2. Per germline, CDR1 LNHNV and CDR2 YYDKDF (reference sequence). The CDR3 extends over 17 amino acids. The trim removed 0 bases at V and 7 bases at J, leaving 7 bases unmatched. Written as DNA, the CDR3 is TGTGCCACCAGCAGAGATCTGAGACTAGCGGGAGTAAATGAGCAGTTCTTC. Amino acid sequence: CATSRDLRLAGVNEQFF.

This clonotype was counted between two and nine times. The chain combines TRBV5-6 with TRBJ2-7, with 7 bases identical to TRBD1. Germline CDR1 reads SGHDT; CDR2 reads YYEEEE. The junction had 7 bases not matched to a gene; V was cut back by 4 bases and J by 3 bases. There are 14 residues in the CDR3. CDR3 region: CASSPTGQNYEQYF. CDR3 coding DNA: TGTGCCAGCAGCCCAACGGGACAGAACTACGAGCAGTACTTC.

This clonotype was counted ten times or more. The rearrangement uses TRBV7-2 and TRBJ1-5; D might be TRBD1 (5 bases). This CDR3 spans 13 amino acids. The V gene's germline CDR1 is SGHTA and CDR2 FQGNSA. The V end lost 5 bases, the J end lost 6 bases, and 11 bases lay between the germline ends. DNA of the CDR3: TGTGCCAGCAGCCCGGGGCGCGTTCAGCCCCAGCATTTT. This translates into CASSPGRVQPQHF.

This clonotype has more than one count but fewer than ten. V is TRBV4-2 and J is TRBJ2-7, with D unclear. V lost 3 bases and J 0 bases, leaving 12 bases between the germline ends. This CDR3 has 15 amino acids. Germline V gene lookup returns CDR1 LGHNA and CDR2 YNFKEQ. In nucleotides, the CDR3 is TGTGCCAGCAGCCATGATCTAGGAAGCTCCTACGAGCAGTACTTC. Translation: CASSHDLGSSYEQYF.

There are a few counts of this clonotype. The CDR3 DNA is TGTGCCAGCAGCTCCACCCCTCGTTCTGCCAAAAACATTCAGTACTTC. It specifies CASSSTPRSAKNIQYF. This chain connects TRBV6-2 or TRBV6-3 to TRBJ2-4; no reliable D call. Deletions cut 6 bases from V and 1 base from J, with 16 bases between. CDR1 is MNHEY and CDR2 is SVGEGT in the germline V gene. The CDR3 is made up of 16 amino acids.

J is TRBJ2-1 and V is TRBV7-6; TRBD2 agrees at 13 bases. Germline-derived CDR1 and CDR2 are SGHVS and FNYEAQ. The CDR3 is 15 amino acids. V lost 5 bases and J lost 8; bases outside the gene matches: 6. CDR3 in amino acids: CASSPRTSGSHEQFF. In DNA, the CDR3 is TGTGCCAGCAGCCCGAGGACTAGCGGGAGCCATGAGCAGTTCTTC.

This chain connects TRBV9 to TRBJ1-2; possible D gene TRBD1, 5 bases. V lost 1 base and J 5 bases, leaving 9 bases between the germline ends. CDR1 and CDR2 from the germline V gene are SGDLS and YYNGEE. The CDR3 has 13 amino acids. The CDR3 DNA follows: TGTGCCAGCAGCGTAATGGGACCATATGGCTACACCTTC. It yields the protein CASSVMGPYGYTF.

This clonotype was found a few times. The V and J genes are TRBV7-2 and TRBJ2-7; D not certain. V lost 4 bases, J lost 2 bases, and 9 bases lay in between. The CDR3 totals 13 residues. The germline CDR1 and CDR2 sequences are SGHTA and FQGNSA. CDR3 nucleotides: TGTGCCAGCAGCTGGGCAGGCGCCTACGAGCAGTACTTC. Amino acids: CASSWAGAYEQYF.

This sequence joins TRBV15 and TRBJ2-1; no clear D. Germline CDR1 LNHNV, CDR2 YYDKDF (reference sequence). Trimming shortened V by 2 bases and J by 7 bases, and 9 bases separated the two germline ends. The CDR3 totals 13 residues. The CDR3 spells CATSRPPVNEQFF. CDR3 DNA: TGTGCCACCAGCAGACCCCCCGTTAATGAGCAGTTCTTC.

This clonotype was seen only a few times. The V call is TRBV4-3, the J call TRBJ1-2, with 7 bases fitting TRBD1. This CDR3 contains 13 residues. Trimming at V came to 3 bases and at J to 4 bases, leaving 2 bases not matched to a gene. The V gene's germline CDR1 is LGHNA and CDR2 YSLEER. This CDR3 is CASSHGTAYGYTF. The CDR3 DNA follows: TGCGCCAGCAGCCACGGGACAGCCTATGGCTACACCTTC.

This clonotype was seen a few times. V usage is TRBV20-1 and J usage is TRBJ2-1; D gene uncertain. Germline assignment: CDR1 DFQATT and CDR2 SNEGSKA (reference sequence). Trimming removed 2 bases at V and 9 bases at J, with 8 bases between. The CDR3 contains 11 residues. The CDR3 loop reads CSARRKGEQFF. DNA for the CDR3: TGCAGTGCTAGAAGGAAGGGTGAGCAGTTCTTC.

The chain joins TRBV24-1 to TRBJ2-1; D possibly corresponds to TRBD2 (5 bases). Per the germline V gene, CDR1 is KGHDR and CDR2 is SFDVKD. V gave up 10 bases and J gave up 4 bases, with 16 bases separating them. This CDR3 is built from 14 residues. The DNA for the CDR3 is TGTGCCACAGAAATGGGTCGAGGGTACAATGAGCAGTTCTTC. Protein sequence: CATEMGRGYNEQFF.

The chain has TRBV5-1 and TRBJ1-6; the D gene is possibly TRBD1 (6 bases). There are 15 residues in the CDR3. The germline CDR1 and CDR2 sequences are SGHRS and YFSETQ. Trimming pared 2 bases from V and 6 bases from J, leaving 12 bases between. CDR3 region: CASSFETGANSPLHF. For the CDR3, the DNA is TGCGCCAGCAGCTTCGAGACAGGCGCTAATTCACCCCTCCACTTT.